The 31 T cell receptor beta chains below come from one sample, sequenced in a study of identical twins. Using its own MiXCR run on the 5' RACE reads, TCRdb lists one record per CDR3 protein. The sample carries 450,000 to 650,000 distinct CDR3 sequences, nearly 15% recorded once. In addition, the sample was reused for a study of yellow fever vaccine responses in identical twins.

Specimen: CD4+ T cells sorted from blood. The receptors were sampled from a woman aged 18-35 years in good health.

This clonotype has more than one count but fewer than ten. The rearrangement joins TRBV7-2 to TRBJ2-7; 9 bases are a match to TRBD2. CDR1 and CDR2 from the germline V gene are SGHTA and FQGNSA. With V trimmed by 5 bases and J by 2 bases, 7 bases remained unmatched. The length of the CDR3 is 15 residues. The CDR3 nucleotides read TGTGCCAGCAGCCTACGACTAGCGGCAACCTACGAGCAGTACTTC. Residues: CASSLRLAATYEQYF.

This clonotype was detected a few times. V is TRBV20-1 and J is TRBJ1-4; 9 bases are a match to TRBD1. This CDR3 contains 15 residues. V shed 1 base and J 7 bases; nucleotides not matched to a gene: 7. Germline V CDR1 and CDR2: DFQATT, SNEGSKA (reference sequence). The CDR3 region is CSARGLQGAREKLFF. CDR3 coding DNA: TGCAGTGCTAGAGGGTTACAGGGGGCTCGTGAAAAACTGTTTTTT.

This clonotype has just one count. The chain carries TRBV6-4 and TRBJ2-1, with D hard to call. The CDR3 spans 16 residues. Germline-derived CDR1 and CDR2 are MRHNA and SNTAGT. V lost 2 bases and J 0 bases, leaving 11 bases between the germline ends. CDR3 coding DNA: TGTGCCAGCAGTGACATACCTCGGAGCTCCTACAATGAGCAGTTCTTC. Translated: CASSDIPRSSYNEQFF.

This clonotype has just a few counts. V is TRBV20-1 and J is TRBJ2-1; 8 bases align to TRBD2. CDR3 length: 16 amino acids. The junction had 15 bases not matched to a gene; V was cut back by 5 bases and J by 6 bases. The germline CDR1 and CDR2 sequences are DFQATT and SNEGSKA (reference sequence). CDR3 sequence: CSAESPGTSVFNEQFF. CDR3 nucleotides: TGCAGTGCTGAATCCCCCGGGACTAGTGTGTTCAATGAGCAGTTCTTC.

The genes are TRBV10-3 and TRBJ2-2, with D perhaps matching TRBD2 (5 bases). The V end lost 6 bases, the J end lost 3 bases, and 11 bases lay between the germline ends. The germline V gene encodes CDR1 ENHRY and CDR2 SYGVKD. The CDR3 loop spans 14 amino acids. CDR3 loop: CAISGNADTGELFF. CDR3 in DNA: TGTGCCATCAGCGGGAACGCGGACACCGGGGAGCTGTTTTTT.

This clonotype has just a few counts. The rearrangement uses TRBV7-9 and TRBJ1-2, with D possibly TRBD1 on 6 matching bases. CDR1 is SEHNR and CDR2 is FQNEAQ in the germline V gene (reference sequence). CDR3 length equals 15 residues. V was trimmed by 5 bases and J by 9 bases, leaving 22 bases between them. The CDR3 is CASSHEGGAFTRYTF. In DNA form, the CDR3 reads TGTGCCAGCAGCCACGAAGGGGGGGCGTTCACCCGCTACACCTTC.

This clonotype was found a few times. The rearrangement joins TRBV29-1 to TRBJ2-1, with unresolved D. This CDR3 contains 13 residues. V shed 2 bases and J shed 1 base, with 6 bases lying between them. Germline lookup yields CDR1 SQVTM and CDR2 ANQGSEA. The CDR3 loop is CSVEPGSYNEQFF. CDR3 bases: TGCAGCGTTGAACCCGGGTCCTACAATGAGCAGTTCTTC.

V gene TRBV7-3 combines with J gene TRBJ2-3, with a weak D call TRBD2 (6 bases). This CDR3 contains 16 residues. Trimming cost V 0 bases and J 3 bases, with 13 bases left between them. Looked up from germline, CDR1 is SGHTA and CDR2 is FQGTGA. CDR3 loop: CASSLTGTLGTDTQYF. In DNA, the CDR3 is TGTGCCAGCAGCTTAACCGGGACTCTCGGAACAGATACGCAGTATTTT.

This clonotype was detected only a few times. The rearrangement links TRBV15 to TRBJ2-7; weak D call: TRBD1 (6 bases). Trimming pared 0 bases from V and 4 bases from J, leaving 13 bases between. Germline V lookup: CDR1 LNHNV, CDR2 YYDKDF (reference sequence). The CDR3 extends over 15 amino acids. This chain's CDR3 is CATSRETTGPYEQYF. CDR3 nucleotides: TGTGCCACCAGCAGAGAAACGACAGGACCATACGAGCAGTACTTC.

J is TRBJ1-1 and V is TRBV3-1; 7 nucleotides agree with TRBD1. After removal of 4 bases from V and 5 bases from J, the junction contained 7 bases not matched to a gene. Germline-derived CDR1 and CDR2 are LGHDT and YNNKEL (reference sequence). This CDR3 comprises 14 residues. The CDR3 protein is CASSRSQGRTEAFF. CDR3 in DNA: TGTGCCAGCAGCCGATCACAGGGGAGGACTGAAGCTTTCTTT.

This clonotype was counted only a few times. CDR3 sequence reads: CSALRRDRGQLNYGYTF. The CDR3 nucleotides are TGCAGCGCATTACGCCGGGACAGGGGACAGCTTAACTATGGCTACACCTTC. This chain connects TRBV29-1 to TRBJ1-2; 10 nucleotides line up with TRBD1. The V and J ends lost 7 bases and 1 base, in that order; junction bases with no gene match: 15. The CDR3 length is 17 residues. The V gene's germline CDR1 is SQVTM and CDR2 ANQGSEA.

The rearrangement uses TRBV5-5 and TRBJ2-1, with 9 bases matching TRBD2. CDR1 is SGHKS, CDR2 YYEKEE, per germline (reference sequence). J was trimmed by 4 bases and V by 0 bases; bases with no gene match: 5. The CDR3 contains 16 residues. This CDR3 is CASSLEGTSGYNEQFF. In DNA, the CDR3 is TGTGCCAGCAGCTTGGAAGGCACTAGCGGGTACAATGAGCAGTTCTTC.

V usage is TRBV11-3 and J usage is TRBJ2-5; 11 bases line up with TRBD2. The CDR3 runs to 16 residues. CDR1 is SGHNT and CDR2 is YENEEA in the germline V gene. V gave up 3 bases and J gave up 1 base; unmatched junction bases: 4. The CDR3, as DNA: TGTGCCAGCAGCTTTACCGGGACTAGCGGCCAAGAGACCCAGTACTTC. Protein sequence: CASSFTGTSGQETQYF.

The gene calls are TRBV29-1 and TRBJ2-3; 7 nucleotides align to TRBD2. The CDR3 has 15 residues. The germline CDR1 and CDR2 sequences are SQVTM and ANQGSEA. With 3 bases clipped from V and 6 bases from J, the junction kept 12 bases outside the gene matches. The chain's CDR3 is CSVDRTSWGMDTQYF. DNA for the CDR3: TGCAGCGTTGACCGGACTAGTTGGGGAATGGATACGCAGTATTTT.

This clonotype came up a few times. This rearrangement joins TRBV7-9 to TRBJ1-1; perhaps TRBD1 as D (5 bases). Trimming took off 6 bases at V and 1 base at J, with 15 bases between the two ends. The CDR3 extends over 15 amino acids. Germline V gene lookup returns CDR1 SEHNR and CDR2 FQNEAQ (reference sequence). The CDR3 DNA is TGTGCCAGCAGTCAGTACCAGGGCGGGAACACTGAAGCTTTCTTT. It translates to CASSQYQGGNTEAFF.

This clonotype was seen a handful of times. This sequence joins TRBV11-2 and TRBJ2-5; D not resolved. The CDR3 totals 15 residues. The ends were cut back, 4 bases at V and 0 bases at J, with 12 bases in the middle. The V gene's germline CDR1 is SGHAT and CDR2 FQNNGV. Here the CDR3 reads CASSYSTGYQETQYF. The DNA of the CDR3 is TGTGCCAGCAGCTACTCGACTGGGTACCAAGAGACCCAGTACTTC.

The chain employs TRBV5-1 and TRBJ2-1; 10 bases match TRBD1. This CDR3 region has 17 residues. The J segment lost 0 bases and the V segment lost 4 bases, leaving 7 bases of the junction unmatched. Germline CDR1 reads SGHRS; CDR2 reads YFSETQ. CDR3 amino acids: CASSRAGDRGSYNEQFF. The CDR3, as DNA: TGCGCCAGCAGCCGGGCTGGGGACAGGGGCTCCTACAATGAGCAGTTCTTC.

The rearrangement uses TRBV12-3 or TRBV12-4 and TRBJ2-5; D is undetermined. The ends were cut back, 1 base at V and 0 bases at J, with 3 bases in the middle. The CDR3 covers 13 residues. The CDR3 coding sequence is TGTGCCAGCAGTTTAGGTCACCAAGAGACCCAGTACTTC. Amino acid sequence: CASSLGHQETQYF.

This clonotype was counted between two and nine times. This chain joins TRBV14 and TRBJ2-2; possible D gene TRBD2, 6 bases. Germline V gene data show CDR1 as SGHDN and CDR2 as FVKESK. V was pared by 0 bases and J by 4 bases, with 9 bases between. The CDR3 has 15 amino acids. In nucleotides, the CDR3 is TGTGCCAGCAGCCAAGATCGGGGGACCACCGGGGAGCTGTTTTTT. It translates to CASSQDRGTTGELFF.

The V call is TRBV24-1, the J call TRBJ2-2; maybe TRBD2 (6 bases). The CDR3 length is 13 residues. Germline values: CDR1 KGHDR, CDR2 SFDVKD. Trimming shortened V by 11 bases and J by 0 bases, and 9 bases separated the two germline ends. The CDR3 bases are TGTGCCATCGCGGGACCGAACACCGGGGAGCTGTTTTTT. Residues: CAIAGPNTGELFF.

The chain recombines TRBV6-1 with TRBJ2-5, with D uncertain. V dropped 2 bases and J dropped 1 base, with 8 bases sitting between them. Germline CDR1 is MNHNS and CDR2 is SASEGT. The CDR3 runs 14 residues. CDR3 in amino acids: CASSESGFQETQYF. The CDR3, as DNA: TGTGCCAGCAGTGAATCCGGTTTCCAAGAGACCCAGTACTTC.

This clonotype was seen more than once but under ten times. V usage is TRBV12-3 or TRBV12-4 and J usage is TRBJ2-2; D possibly uses TRBD1 or TRBD2 (7 bases each). The length of the CDR3 is 16 residues. The V and J ends lost 6 bases and 0 bases respectively, with 14 bases between them. CDR3 sequence: CASRPQGTTNTGELFF. The CDR3 DNA is TGTGCCAGCAGACCACAGGGGACTACGAACACCGGGGAGCTGTTTTTT.

The chain uses TRBV7-6 and TRBJ2-1; 7 bases are shared with TRBD2. The germline gives CDR1 SGHVS, CDR2 FNYEAQ. The V segment lost 0 bases and the J segment 7 bases; nucleotides outside the gene matches: 6. The length of the CDR3 is 15 residues. The CDR3 sequence: CASSLARGGWNEQFF. The CDR3 bases are TGTGCCAGCAGCTTAGCGCGGGGAGGGTGGAATGAGCAGTTCTTC.

This chain uses TRBV11-3 with TRBJ2-7; 7 bases line up with TRBD2. The germline V gene encodes CDR1 SGHNT and CDR2 YENEEA. The CDR3 totals 16 residues. The J segment lost 3 bases and the V segment lost 5 bases, leaving 13 bases of the junction unmatched. The CDR3 reads CASSPGGSGLIYEQYF. The CDR3, as DNA: TGTGCCAGCAGCCCCGGGGGGAGCGGTTTGATCTACGAGCAGTACTTC.

The rearrangement uses TRBV24-1 and TRBJ2-7, with D possibly being TRBD1 (6 bases). The CDR3 loop spans 15 amino acids. The germline V gene encodes CDR1 KGHDR and CDR2 SFDVKD. V was shortened by 3 bases and J by 4 bases, with 15 bases between the two germline ends. The CDR3 sequence is CATSDGRQGLYEQYF. In DNA, the CDR3 is TGTGCCACCAGTGATGGTAGGCAGGGGTTGTACGAGCAGTACTTC.

This clonotype was detected only a few times. The gene calls are TRBV27 and TRBJ2-1; 12 bases map to TRBD2. CDR1 is MNHEY and CDR2 is SMNVEV in the germline V gene (reference sequence). The CDR3 length is 19 residues. Trimming at V came to 4 bases and at J to 0 bases, leaving 10 bases not matched to a gene. CDR3 residues: CASSSTTSGGLSSYNEQFF. The CDR3 nucleotides read TGTGCCAGCAGTTCAACTACTAGCGGGGGGCTAAGCTCCTACAATGAGCAGTTCTTC.

The rearrangement links TRBV7-9 to TRBJ2-7; possibly TRBD2 for D (6 bases). Germline CDR1 is SEHNR and CDR2 is FQNEAQ (reference sequence). The CDR3 covers 14 residues. Trimming took off 8 bases at V and 2 bases at J, with 16 bases between the two ends. The CDR3 DNA reads TGTGCCAGCTGGGGGGACCAGCGTCCCTACGAGCAGTACTTC. Translating it yields CASWGDQRPYEQYF.

This clonotype was observed many times. J is TRBJ2-7 and V is TRBV4-1; weak D call: TRBD1 (6 bases). Per the germline V gene, CDR1 is MGHRA and CDR2 is YSYEKL. The CDR3 totals 16 residues. V shed 1 base and J shed 0 bases, with 13 bases lying between them. The CDR3 is CASSQVPGHSSYEQYV. As DNA, the CDR3 is TGCGCCAGCAGCCAAGTCCCGGGACATAGCTCCTACGAGCAGTACGTC.

This clonotype appeared many times. The rearrangement joins TRBV3-1 to TRBJ1-1; D is undetermined. With 4 bases removed from V and 12 bases from J, the gap between germline ends came to 15 bases. The germline gives CDR1 LGHDT, CDR2 YNNKEL (reference sequence). This CDR3 comprises 12 residues. The CDR3 spells CASSLPGLRSFF. The DNA of the CDR3 is TGTGCCAGCAGCCTTCCGGGGTTGAGGTCTTTCTTT.

J is TRBJ1-1 and V is TRBV24-1; D gene unclear. Germline V gene data show CDR1 as KGHDR and CDR2 as SFDVKD. V was clipped by 8 bases and J by 2 bases, with 14 bases between them. The CDR3 totals 14 residues. CDR3 region: CATIGAHDNTEAFF. As DNA, the CDR3 is TGTGCCACCATAGGAGCTCATGACAACACTGAAGCTTTCTTT.

The chain carries TRBV7-8 and TRBJ2-7; 8 bases line up with TRBD1. The J segment lost 2 bases and the V segment lost 5 bases, leaving 11 bases of the junction unmatched. This CDR3 is built from 16 residues. Germline V gene sequence: CDR1 SGHVS, CDR2 FQNEAQ. The chain's CDR3 is CASSRGQGTGAYEQYF. DNA of the CDR3: TGTGCCAGCAGCCGCGGACAAGGGACAGGAGCCTACGAGCAGTACTTC. The full variable domain, its missing parts supplied by reference TRBV7-8 and TRBJ2-7, is GAGVSQSPRYKVAKRGQDVALRCDPISGHVSLFWYQQALGQGPEFLTYFQNEAQLDKSGLPSDRFFAERPEGSVSTLKIQRTQQEDSAVYLCASSRGQGTGAYEQYFGPGTRLTVT.